This passage covers 3 T cell receptor beta chains from one sample sequenced in a study of T-cell reconstitution after alpha-beta-depleted transplantation in children. Construction of the TCRbeta library involved unique molecular identifiers. In TCRdb, the PCR reads were re-called with MiXCR into one record per CDR3 protein. The sample includes about 830,000 distinct CDR3 sequences, 16% of them seen just once. Sequences were derived from PBMCs, mostly from graft donor cells, sampled 360 days after TCRalphabeta/CD19-depleted stem cell transplant. These receptors were obtained from a male patient younger than 18 who had a stem cell transplant for acute lymphoblastic leukemia, so the T cells may come from the graft donor.

The table lists this clonotype with many counts. A read error may produce the germline difference seen at one junction end. The chain carries TRBV5-1 and TRBJ1-1; possibly TRBD1 for D (5 bases). Germline V gives CDR1 SGHRS, CDR2 YFSETQ. This CDR3 is 13 amino acids long. The CDR3 protein is CASSLTANTEAFF. The CDR3 DNA follows: TGTGCCAGCAGCTTGACAGCGAACACTGAAGCTTTCTTT. Filled out from reference TRBV5-1 and TRBJ1-1, the complete variable domain reads KAGVTQTPRYLIKTRGQQVTLSCSPISGHRSVSWYQQTPGQGLQFLFEYFSETQRNKGNFPGRFSGRQFSNSRSEMNVSTLELGDSALYLCASSLTANTEAFFGQGTRLTVV.

This clonotype has a handful of counts. The chain carries TRBV20-1 and TRBJ2-5; unclear D gene. The V end was cut by 3 bases, the J end by 4 bases, with 15 bases between. The CDR3 totals 14 residues. CDR1 and CDR2 (germline): DFQATT, SNEGSKA (reference sequence). The CDR3 DNA sequence: TGCAGTGCTAGTCTTAGGTCGGGCGGAGAGACCCAGTACTTC. Its protein product is CSASLRSGGETQYF.

This chain uses TRBV27 with TRBJ1-5; 11 nucleotides match TRBD1. V lost 4 bases and J lost 0; bases outside the gene matches: 5. The CDR3 has 17 residues. CDR1 is MNHEY and CDR2 is SMNVEV in the germline V gene (reference sequence). The CDR3 nucleotides read TGTGCCAGCAGTTCGGGACAGGGGGGGTATAGCAATCAGCCCCAGCATTTT. It is translated as CASSSGQGGYSNQPQHF.